The entry below describes one TCR beta chain. The sample is drawn from a study of cytomegalovirus exposure and HLA in healthy donors. The study ran its PCR with 60 Vbeta and 13 Jbeta primers. Only in-frame clones appear in the TCRdb table, and some are missing; sequencing was by immunoSEQ multiplex PCR. This sample has about 160,000 clones, with roughly 79% found just once. CDR1 is SGHTA and CDR2 is FQGTGA in the germline V gene. This CDR3 spans 14 amino acids. The V and J ends lost 1 base and 4 bases respectively, with 10 bases between them. The chain combines TRBV7-3 with TRBJ1-2; possibly TRBD1 for D (5 bases). Sequencing input: PBMCs. The source of this sequence is a woman in her fifties or sixties in good health and CMV-seronegative. The chain's CDR3 is CASSLMAGGYGYTF. CDR3 coding DNA: TGTGCCAGCAGCTTAATGGCGGGGGGCTATGGCTACACCTTC.